This is a list of T cell receptor beta chains from one sample in a study of cytomegalovirus exposure and HLA in healthy donors. Clones were read by immunoSEQ multiplex PCR, and TCRdb kept only the in-frame ones, dropping some. The sample consists of around 150,000 clones, just over 85% of them appearing once. The sample consisted of PBMCs. The receptors originated from a woman younger than 35 in good health and CMV-seropositive. CDR3s include the opening cysteine and the closing phenylalanine or tryptophan. D genes are given only for firm matches. Some rows have no size entry. The others give once, few or many, or a class for an expanded clone.

v_call,j_call,d_call,clone_size,cdr3_aa,cdr3_nt
TRBV9,TRBJ2-6,-,-,CASSAQGSGANVLTF,TGTGCCAGCAGCGCCCAGGGCTCTGGGGCCAACGTCCTGACTTTC
TRBV11-2,TRBJ2-1,TRBD2,-,CASSLASGGNEQFF,TGTGCCAGCAGCTTGGCTAGCGGGGGAAATGAGCAGTTCTTC
TRBV7-9,TRBJ2-3,-,-,CASSSRGWGTDTQYF,TGTGCCAGCAGCTCTCGGGGGTGGGGCACAGATACGCAGTATTTT
TRBV7-3,TRBJ1-6,-,-,CASSLGGINSPLHF,TGTGCCAGCAGCTTAGGAGGGATTAATTCACCCCTCCACTTT
TRBV28,TRBJ1-5,-,-,CASSLSRANQPQHF,TGTGCCAGCAGTTTAAGCAGGGCGAATCAGCCCCAGCATTTT
TRBV2,TRBJ1-5,-,few,CASSEWGVQPQHF,TGTGCCAGCAGTGAATGGGGGGTGCAGCCCCAGCATTTT
TRBV6-6,TRBJ1-1,TRBD1,-,CASSYSQGAEAFF,TGTGCCAGCAGTTACTCCCAGGGGGCTGAAGCTTTCTTT
TRBV7-9,TRBJ1-5,-,-,CASSLASGAGGQPQHF,TGTGCCAGCAGCTTAGCCTCAGGGGCGGGTGGCCAGCCCCAGCATTTT
TRBV2,TRBJ1-6,-,few,CASSEERGNSPLHF,TGTGCCAGCAGTGAAGAGAGAGGGAATTCACCCCTCCACTTT
TRBV29-1,TRBJ2-7,-,-,CSVVTPLSYEQYF,TGCAGCGTTGTTACTCCTCTCTCCTACGAGCAGTACTTC
TRBV7-6,TRBJ1-2,TRBD1,-,CASRPGQGFEGYTF,TGTGCCAGCAGACCGGGACAGGGGTTTGAGGGCTACACCTTC
TRBV30,TRBJ2-7,TRBD1,few,CACHQGTGDVYEQYF,TGTGCCTGCCATCAGGGGACAGGGGATGTCTACGAGCAGTACTTC
TRBV10-3,TRBJ1-2,TRBD1,-,CAIAGTELNYGYTF,TGTGCCATCGCCGGGACAGAGCTTAACTATGGCTACACCTTC
TRBV7-3,TRBJ2-3,-,-,CASSPTGRNTQYF,TGTGCCAGCAGCCCGACAGGGAGGAATACGCAGTATTTT
TRBV7-3,TRBJ2-3,TRBD2,-,CASSLTRLAGEHTQYF,TGTGCCAGCAGCTTAACCCGACTAGCGGGAGAACATACGCAGTATTTT
TRBV14,TRBJ2-1,TRBD2,once,CASSQIKTSGTYNEQFF,TGTGCCAGCAGCCAAATTAAGACTAGCGGGACTTACAATGAGCAGTTCTTC
TRBV14,TRBJ2-2,TRBD2,-,CASRGLAGVTGELFF,TGTGCCAGCAGGGGACTAGCGGGAGTCACCGGGGAGCTGTTTTTT
TRBV15,TRBJ2-7,TRBD2,once,CATSRYGTSGGSSYEQYF,TGTGCCACCAGCAGATATGGGACTAGCGGGGGGTCGTCCTACGAGCAGTACTTC